Sequencing of this TCR beta chain was carried out in a study of graft-versus-host responses after intestinal transplantation (TCRdb year 2021). Regarding the study in general: Multivisceral, liver-intestinal, or isolated intestinal transplants were received by the recipients. Every recipient was given anti-thymocyte globulin induction, then maintenance tacrolimus and steroids for 3 to 4 years. Graft-versus-host and host-versus-graft alloreactive T cell clones were tracked in the graft, circulation and bone marrow after intestinal transplantation using bulk TCR-beta CDR3 sequencing. Alloreactive clones were identified by sequencing pre-transplant mixed lymphocyte reaction products and comparing them with unstimulated pre-transplant donor and recipient T cells. A cohort of under 30 intestinal transplant recipients, including one retransplant, was enrolled, and a few patients lacking pretransplant specimens were excluded. A peak of at least 4% donor T cells among recipient peripheral blood mononuclear cells was the definition used for donor T cell macrochimerism. Rather than being sequenced by the commercial service, samples from three later patients were sequenced in-house on an Illumina MiSeq and processed with MiXCR. Study-wide findings and limitations: The conclusions were limited by the relatively low number and heterogeneity of the intestinal transplant patients. GvH clones turned up in recipient bone marrow, with some appearing earlier in ileal mucosa or blood, a pattern consistent with an intestinal mucosal origin. High GvH to HvG T cell clonal ratios were observed in the allografts of patients with donor T cell macrochimerism. Early after transplant, peak levels of circulating GvH clones were associated with declines in HvG clones.

About this clone: No cognate antigen has been identified for it. Per-nucleotide qualities are absent, and no much larger clonotype sits a single base away.

From a lookup of the germline V gene (reference sequence), CDR1 and CDR2 are MNHEY and SMNVEV. V lost 5 bases and J lost 2 bases; the stretch between them is 10 bases long. The CDR3 holds 13 amino acids from the cysteine to the phenylalanine. Only the CDR3 DNA is retained, 39 bases long and in frame from the first base. The library was produced with the immunoSEQ multiplex PCR assay. For most patients, genomic DNA was isolated with the Qiagen DNeasy Blood and Tissue Kit and sent frozen to Adaptive Biotechnologies for TCR sequencing. For most patients, genomic DNA was subjected to high-throughput TCR-beta CDR3 sequencing by Adaptive Biotechnologies. On the authors' methods: TCR sequencing data were retrieved from Adaptive's ImmunoSEQ software for around 18 patients, whereas a few other patients were processed with MiXCR and VDJtools. To correct CD4 versus CD8 sorting errors, sequences present in both subsets at a frequency ratio below 5:1 were removed. CDR3 nucleotide sequences shared by donor and recipient were removed because the origin of these sequences could not be assigned. To count as alloreactive, a clone needed at least 2-fold expansion over unstimulated cells and a minimum CFSE-low frequency of 0.002% (template counts) or 0.001% (read counts). Clones were considered mappable if detected in sequenced pre-transplant spleen, lymph node, or MLR CFSE-low populations of the donor or recipient. Cumulative frequency of alloreactive clones was calculated as a percentage of all sequences weighted by copy number. This is the immuneACCESS table as TCRdb keeps it, with only in-frame sequences that have V and J called. A part of the clones is gone; compared with another copy, unresolved V genes explain less than half, and the rest is unexplained. The D gene and trimming were derived from the DNA, and the V and J assignments and clone size from that table. Within this sample are some 90,000 clones, with approximately 90% of them counted one time only. The ten most abundant clones make up around 6% of the sample.

Read against the paper, the sample's time point label means: cells obtained before transplantation from donor or recipient. CD3+CD4+ and CD3+CD8+ populations were FACS-sorted from unstimulated pre-transplant donor and recipient cells taken from spleen or lymph nodes. The origin of this receptor is a human donor who received an intestinal transplant. The sample was unstimulated CD8+ T cells sorted from spleen or lymph node cells, taken before intestinal transplant. This chain is built from TRBV27 and TRBJ2-7, and the D gene may be TRBD2, 6 bases matching. CDR3 reads: CASSTAGPYEQYF. DNA sequence: TGTGCCAGCAGTACCGCGGGGCCCTACGAGCAGTACTTC.